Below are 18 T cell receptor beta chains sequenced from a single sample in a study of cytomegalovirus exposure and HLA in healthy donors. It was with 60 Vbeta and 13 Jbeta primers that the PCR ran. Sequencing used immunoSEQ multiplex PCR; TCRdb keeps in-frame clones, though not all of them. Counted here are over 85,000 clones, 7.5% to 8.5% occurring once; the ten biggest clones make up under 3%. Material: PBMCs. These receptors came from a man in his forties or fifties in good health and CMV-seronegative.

The CDR3 sequence: CASSGRTSGPRTGELFF. The CDR3 nucleotides are TGCGCCAGCAGCGGACGGACTAGCGGGCCTAGGACCGGGGAGCTGTTTTTT. This sequence joins TRBV5-1 and TRBJ2-2; 11 nucleotides agree with TRBD2. Trimming at V came to 4 bases and at J to 5 bases, leaving 10 bases not matched to a gene. The CDR3 extends over 17 amino acids. Germline V gene sequence: CDR1 SGHRS, CDR2 YFSETQ.

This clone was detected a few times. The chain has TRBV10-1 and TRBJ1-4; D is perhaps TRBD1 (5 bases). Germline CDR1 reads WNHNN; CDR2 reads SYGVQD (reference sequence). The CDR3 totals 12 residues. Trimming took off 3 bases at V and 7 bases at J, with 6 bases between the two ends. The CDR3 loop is CASSDTGEKLFF. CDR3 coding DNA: TGCGCCAGCAGTGACACAGGTGAAAAACTGTTTTTT.

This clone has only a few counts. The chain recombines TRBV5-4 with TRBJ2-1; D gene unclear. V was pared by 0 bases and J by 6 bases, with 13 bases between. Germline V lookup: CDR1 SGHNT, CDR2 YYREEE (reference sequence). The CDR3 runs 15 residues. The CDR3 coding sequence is TGTGCCAGCAGCTTGGTAGGATCGTGGAGCAATGAGCAGTTCTTC. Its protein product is CASSLVGSWSNEQFF.

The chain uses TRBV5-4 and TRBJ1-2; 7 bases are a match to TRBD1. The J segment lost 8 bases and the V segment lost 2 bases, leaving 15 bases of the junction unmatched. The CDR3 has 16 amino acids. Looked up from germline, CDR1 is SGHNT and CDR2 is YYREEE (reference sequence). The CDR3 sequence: CASSFDLVTGPLGYTF. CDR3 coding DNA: TGTGCCAGCAGCTTCGACCTTGTGACAGGGCCCTTGGGCTACACCTTC.

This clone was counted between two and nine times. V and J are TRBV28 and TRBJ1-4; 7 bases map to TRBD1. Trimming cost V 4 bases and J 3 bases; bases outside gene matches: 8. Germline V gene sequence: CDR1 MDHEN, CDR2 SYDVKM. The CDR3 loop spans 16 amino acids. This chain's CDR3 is CASSSRRGLANEKLFF. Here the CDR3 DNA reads TGTGCCAGCAGTTCGAGAAGGGGGCTGGCTAATGAAAAACTGTTTTTT.

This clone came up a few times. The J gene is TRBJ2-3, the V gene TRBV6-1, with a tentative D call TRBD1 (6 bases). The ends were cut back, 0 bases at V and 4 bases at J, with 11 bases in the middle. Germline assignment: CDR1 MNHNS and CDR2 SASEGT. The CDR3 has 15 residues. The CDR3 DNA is TGTGCCAGCAGTGAAGCGCAGGGGTGGTCAGATACGCAGTATTTT. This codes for CASSEAQGWSDTQYF.

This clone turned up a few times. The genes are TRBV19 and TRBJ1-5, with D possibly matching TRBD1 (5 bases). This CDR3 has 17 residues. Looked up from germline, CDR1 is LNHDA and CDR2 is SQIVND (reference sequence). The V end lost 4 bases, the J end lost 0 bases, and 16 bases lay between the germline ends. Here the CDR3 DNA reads TGTGCCAGTAGTACCCCATTGGGGCCTAATAGCAATCAGCCCCAGCATTTT. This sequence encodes CASSTPLGPNSNQPQHF.

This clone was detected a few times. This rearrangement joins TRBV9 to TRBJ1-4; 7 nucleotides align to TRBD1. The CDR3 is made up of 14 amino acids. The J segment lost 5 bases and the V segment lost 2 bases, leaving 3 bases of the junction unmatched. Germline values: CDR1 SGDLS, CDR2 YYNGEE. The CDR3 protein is CASSVGQMNEKLFF. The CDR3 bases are TGTGCCAGCAGCGTGGGACAGATGAATGAAAAACTGTTTTTT.

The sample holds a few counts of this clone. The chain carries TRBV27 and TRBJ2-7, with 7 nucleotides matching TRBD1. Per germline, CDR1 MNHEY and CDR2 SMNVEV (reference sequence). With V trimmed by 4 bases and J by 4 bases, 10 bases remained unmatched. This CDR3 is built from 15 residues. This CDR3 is CASSSRTGQTYEQYF. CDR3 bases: TGTGCCAGCAGTTCCCGGACAGGCCAGACTTACGAGCAGTACTTC.

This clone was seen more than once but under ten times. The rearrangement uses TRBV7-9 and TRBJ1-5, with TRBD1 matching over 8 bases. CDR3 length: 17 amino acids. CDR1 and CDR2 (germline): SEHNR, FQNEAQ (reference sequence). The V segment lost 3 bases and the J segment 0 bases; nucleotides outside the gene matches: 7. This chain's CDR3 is CASSFVGQGHSNQPQHF. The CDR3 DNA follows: TGTGCCAGCAGCTTTGTCGGACAGGGCCATAGCAATCAGCCCCAGCATTTT.

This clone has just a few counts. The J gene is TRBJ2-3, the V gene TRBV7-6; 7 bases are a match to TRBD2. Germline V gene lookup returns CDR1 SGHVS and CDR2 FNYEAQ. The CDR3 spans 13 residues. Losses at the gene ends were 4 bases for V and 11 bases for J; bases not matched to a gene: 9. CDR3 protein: CASSSQREGWQYF. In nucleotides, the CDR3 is TGTGCCAGCAGCTCCCAGCGGGAAGGTTGGCAGTATTTT.

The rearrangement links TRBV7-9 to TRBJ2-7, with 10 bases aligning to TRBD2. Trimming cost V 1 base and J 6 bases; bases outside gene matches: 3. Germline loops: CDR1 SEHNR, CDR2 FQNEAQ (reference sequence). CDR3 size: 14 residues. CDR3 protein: CASSLGLAGAEQYF. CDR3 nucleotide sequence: TGTGCCAGCAGCTTAGGGCTAGCGGGAGCCGAGCAGTACTTC.

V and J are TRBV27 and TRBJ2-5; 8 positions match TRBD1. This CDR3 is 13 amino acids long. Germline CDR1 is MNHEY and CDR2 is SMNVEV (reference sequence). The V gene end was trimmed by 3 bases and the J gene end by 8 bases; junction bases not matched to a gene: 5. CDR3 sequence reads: CASSLGQAQTQYF. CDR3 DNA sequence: TGTGCCAGCAGTTTGGGACAGGCTCAAACCCAGTACTTC.

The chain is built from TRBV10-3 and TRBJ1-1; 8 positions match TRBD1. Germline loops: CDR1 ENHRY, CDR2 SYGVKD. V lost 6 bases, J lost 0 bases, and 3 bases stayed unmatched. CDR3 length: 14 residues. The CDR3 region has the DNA TGTGCCATCAGGAAGGGACAGGTGAACACTGAAGCTTTCTTT. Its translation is CAIRKGQVNTEAFF.

CDR3 sequence (DNA): TGTGCCAGCAGGCCGACCGGGTTCAAAAACATTCAGTACTTC. The encoded protein is CASRPTGFKNIQYF. The chain combines TRBV28 with TRBJ2-4; the D is unclear. Trimming cost V 6 bases and J 3 bases, with 12 bases left between them. CDR3 size: 14 residues. Germline CDR1 and CDR2: MDHEN and SYDVKM.

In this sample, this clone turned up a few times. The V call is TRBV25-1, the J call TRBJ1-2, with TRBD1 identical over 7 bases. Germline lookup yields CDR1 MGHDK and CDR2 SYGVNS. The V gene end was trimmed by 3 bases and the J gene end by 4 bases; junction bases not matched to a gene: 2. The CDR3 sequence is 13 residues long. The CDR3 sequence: CASSEDRTYGYTF. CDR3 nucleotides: TGTGCCAGCAGTGAGGACAGGACCTATGGCTACACCTTC.

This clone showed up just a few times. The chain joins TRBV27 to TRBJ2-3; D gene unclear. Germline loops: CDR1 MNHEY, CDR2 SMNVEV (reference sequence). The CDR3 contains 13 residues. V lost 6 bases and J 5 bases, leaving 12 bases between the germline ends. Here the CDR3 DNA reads TGTGCCAGCAGACAGAACAACGAAGATACGCAGTATTTT. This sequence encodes CASRQNNEDTQYF.

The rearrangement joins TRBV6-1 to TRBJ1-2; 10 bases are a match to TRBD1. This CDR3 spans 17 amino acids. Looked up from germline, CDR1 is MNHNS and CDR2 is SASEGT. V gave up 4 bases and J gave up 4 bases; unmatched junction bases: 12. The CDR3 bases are TGTGCCAGCAGTGGGCCCTCCGGGACAGGGGTGTTCTATGGCTACACCTTC. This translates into CASSGPSGTGVFYGYTF.